This T cell receptor (beta chain) is drawn from a study of T cell changes during pregnancy in multiple sclerosis. Only in-frame clones appear in the TCRdb table, and some are missing; sequencing was by immunoSEQ multiplex PCR. Of roughly 64,000 clones listed, 80% to 95% are singletons. Germline-derived CDR1 and CDR2 are KGHSH and LQKENI. The CDR3 spans 15 residues. Losses at the gene ends were 3 bases for V and 5 bases for J; bases not matched to a gene: 4. Source: peripheral blood, taken in the second trimester of pregnancy. The chain recombines TRBV18 with TRBJ2-5, with TRBD1 matching over 12 bases. This sequence was found in a female donor with multiple sclerosis, enrolled in a pregnancy study. The CDR3 region is CASSPGQGAVETQYF. CDR3 nucleotides: TGTGCCAGCTCACCGGGACAGGGGGCGGTGGAGACCCAGTACTTC. Looking up the rest from reference TRBV18 and TRBJ2-5 gives the full variable domain: NAGVMQNPRHLVRRRGQEARLRCSPMKGHSHVYWYRQLPEEGLKFMVYLQKENIIDESGMPKERFSAEFPKEGPSILRIQQVVRGDSAAYFCASSPGQGAVETQYFGPGTRLLVL.